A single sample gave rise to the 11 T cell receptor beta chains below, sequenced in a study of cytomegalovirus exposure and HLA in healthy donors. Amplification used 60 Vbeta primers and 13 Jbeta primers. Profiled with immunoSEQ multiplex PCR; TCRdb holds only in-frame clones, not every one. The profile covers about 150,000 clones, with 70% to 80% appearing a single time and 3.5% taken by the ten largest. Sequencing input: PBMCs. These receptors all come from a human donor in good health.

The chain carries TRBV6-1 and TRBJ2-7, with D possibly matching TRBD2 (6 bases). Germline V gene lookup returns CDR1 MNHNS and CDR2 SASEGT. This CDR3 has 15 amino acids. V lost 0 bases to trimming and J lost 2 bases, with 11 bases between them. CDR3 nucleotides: TGTGCCAGCAGTGAAGCTGACGGGAGCGCCTACGAGCAGTACTTC. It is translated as CASSEADGSAYEQYF.

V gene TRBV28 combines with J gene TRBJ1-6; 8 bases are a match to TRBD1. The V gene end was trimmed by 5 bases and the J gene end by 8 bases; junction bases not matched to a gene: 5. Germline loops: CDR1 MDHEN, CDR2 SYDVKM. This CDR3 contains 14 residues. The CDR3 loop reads CASSAGQGYSPLHF. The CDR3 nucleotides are TGTGCCAGCAGTGCTGGACAGGGTTATTCACCCCTCCACTTT. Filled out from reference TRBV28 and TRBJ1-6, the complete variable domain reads DVKVTQSSRYLVKRTGEKVFLECVQDMDHENMFWYRQDPGLGLRLIYFSYDVKMKEKGDIPEGYSVSREKKERFSLILESASTNQTSMYLCASSAGQGYSPLHFGNGTRLTVT.

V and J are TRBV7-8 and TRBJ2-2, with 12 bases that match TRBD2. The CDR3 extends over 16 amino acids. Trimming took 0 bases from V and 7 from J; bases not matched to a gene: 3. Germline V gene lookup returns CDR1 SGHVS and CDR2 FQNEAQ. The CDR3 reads CASSLAGLAGFGELFF. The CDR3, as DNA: TGTGCCAGCAGCTTAGCTGGACTAGCGGGATTCGGGGAGCTGTTTTTT.

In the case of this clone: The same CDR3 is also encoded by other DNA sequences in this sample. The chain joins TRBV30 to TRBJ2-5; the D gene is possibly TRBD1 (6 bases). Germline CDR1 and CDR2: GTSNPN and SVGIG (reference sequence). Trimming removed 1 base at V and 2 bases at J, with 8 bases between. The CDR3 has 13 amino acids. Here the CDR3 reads CAWSGRGQETQYF. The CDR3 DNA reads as TGTGCCTGGAGTGGCAGGGGACAAGAGACCCAGTACTTC.

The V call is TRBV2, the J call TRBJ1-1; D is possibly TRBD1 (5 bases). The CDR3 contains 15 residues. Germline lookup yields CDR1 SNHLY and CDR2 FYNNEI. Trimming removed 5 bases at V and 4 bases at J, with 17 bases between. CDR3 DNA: TGTGCCAGCAGTAAGGAGGGGACGGGTGTCACTGAAGCTTTCTTT. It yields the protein CASSKEGTGVTEAFF.

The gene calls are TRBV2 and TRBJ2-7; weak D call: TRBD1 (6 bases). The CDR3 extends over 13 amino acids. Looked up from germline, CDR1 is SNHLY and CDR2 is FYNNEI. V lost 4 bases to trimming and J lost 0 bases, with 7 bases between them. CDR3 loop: CASSGTVSYEQYF. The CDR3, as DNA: TGTGCCAGCAGTGGGACAGTCTCCTACGAGCAGTACTTC.

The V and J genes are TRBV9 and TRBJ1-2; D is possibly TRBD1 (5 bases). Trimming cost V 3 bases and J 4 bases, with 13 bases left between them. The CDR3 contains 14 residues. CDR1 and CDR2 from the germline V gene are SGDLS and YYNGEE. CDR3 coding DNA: TGTGCCAGCAGCGCGTTACAGGTTATCTATGGCTACACCTTC. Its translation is CASSALQVIYGYTF.

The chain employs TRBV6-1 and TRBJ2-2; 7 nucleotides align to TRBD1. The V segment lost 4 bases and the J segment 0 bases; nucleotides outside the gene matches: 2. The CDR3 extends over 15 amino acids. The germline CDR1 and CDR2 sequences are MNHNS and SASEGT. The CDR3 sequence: CASSAGQANTGELFF. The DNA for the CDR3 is TGTGCCAGCAGTGCAGGACAGGCGAACACCGGGGAGCTGTTTTTT.

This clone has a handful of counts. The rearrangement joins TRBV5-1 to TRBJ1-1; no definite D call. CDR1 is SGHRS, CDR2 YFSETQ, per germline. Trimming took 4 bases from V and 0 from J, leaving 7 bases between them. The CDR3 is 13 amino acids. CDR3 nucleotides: TGCGCCAGCAGCATTTCCATGAACACTGAAGCTTTCTTT. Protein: CASSISMNTEAFF.

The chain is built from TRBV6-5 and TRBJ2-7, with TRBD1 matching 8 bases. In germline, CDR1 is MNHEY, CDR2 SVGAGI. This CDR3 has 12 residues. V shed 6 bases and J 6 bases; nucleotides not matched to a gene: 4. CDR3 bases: TGTGCCAGCAGCATAGGACAGGGCGAGCAGTACTTC. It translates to CASSIGQGEQYF.

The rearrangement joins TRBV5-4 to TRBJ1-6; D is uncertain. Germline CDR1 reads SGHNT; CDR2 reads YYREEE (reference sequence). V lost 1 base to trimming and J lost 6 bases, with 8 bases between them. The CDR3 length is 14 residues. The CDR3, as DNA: TGTGCCAGCAGCTTGTACGCCGGTAATTCACCCCTCCACTTT. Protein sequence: CASSLYAGNSPLHF.